The 17 T cell receptor beta chains listed next were all sequenced from one sample in a study of vaccination and CD4 T cells after COVID-19. These receptors lack a known antigen. An Oncomine TCR Beta short-read assay was used to sequence the DNA from cultured CD4+ T cells. MiXCR, applied by TCRdb to the PCR reads, yields one record per CDR3 protein. Counted here are about 13,000 distinct CDR3 sequences, about 45% occurring once; the ten biggest clones make up about 13%. Treatment specified: approximately 10-day PBMC culture with coronavirus spike peptide pools or control peptides (ViraFEST assay). Sequenced input: CD4+ T cells from blood, cultured in vitro. The origin of the receptors is a human donor who had recovered from COVID-19.

The rearrangement links TRBV6-2 or TRBV6-3 to TRBJ1-3; D perhaps matches TRBD1 (5 bases). This CDR3 has 15 residues. Germline CDR1 is MNHEY and CDR2 is SVGEGT. Trimming cost V 4 bases and J 4 bases, with 14 bases left between them. Here the CDR3 DNA reads TGTGCCAGCAGTTCCGGGACCTACCGCGGAAACACCATATATTTT. Amino acids: CASSSGTYRGNTIYF.

J is TRBJ2-2 and V is TRBV20-1; no clear D gene. The CDR3 sequence is 14 residues long. Germline values: CDR1 DFQATT, CDR2 SNEGSKA (reference sequence). V gave up 3 bases and J gave up 3 bases, with 11 bases separating them. As DNA, the CDR3 is TGCAGTGCTAGGGAACCTCTGGACACCGGGGAGCTGTTTTTT. Protein sequence: CSAREPLDTGELFF.

The chain joins TRBV30 to TRBJ1-5; no clear D. Germline loops: CDR1 GTSNPN, CDR2 SVGIG (reference sequence). V dropped 2 bases and J dropped 3 bases, with 8 bases sitting between them. The CDR3 is made up of 13 amino acids. The CDR3 is CAWSTQDNQPQHF. The CDR3 coding sequence is TGTGCCTGGAGTACGCAGGACAATCAGCCCCAGCATTTT.

The genes are TRBV20-1 and TRBJ2-1; 9 bases are a match to TRBD2. Germline trimming cut 3 bases from V and 0 bases from J; bases unmatched to any gene: 9. CDR1 and CDR2 from the germline V gene are DFQATT and SNEGSKA (reference sequence). This CDR3 has 17 amino acids. This CDR3 is CSARGLAGPSSYNEQFF. The CDR3 coding sequence is TGCAGTGCTAGGGGCCTAGCGGGGCCGAGCTCCTACAATGAGCAGTTCTTC.

The chain links TRBV6-1 to TRBJ1-1, with TRBD1 as a possible D gene (6 bases). The CDR3 contains 14 residues. Germline loops: CDR1 MNHNS, CDR2 SASEGT. The V end lost 8 bases, the J end lost 4 bases, and 17 bases lay between the germline ends. The CDR3 DNA sequence: TGTGCCAGCGAAAAAGGGGGAGGGGCCACTGAAGCTTTCTTT. This encodes CASEKGGGATEAFF.

The genes are TRBV19 and TRBJ2-6, with 7 positions matching TRBD2. The germline V gene has CDR1 LNHDA and CDR2 SQIVND (reference sequence). The ends lost 11 bases at V and 2 bases at J; junction bases unmatched: 3. CDR3 length equals 13 residues. The CDR3: CASRGAGANVLTF. The CDR3 DNA is TGTGCCTCCCGGGGGGCTGGGGCCAACGTCCTGACTTTC.

The chain has TRBV7-2 and TRBJ2-1; weak D call: TRBD2 (6 bases). Trimming stripped 11 bases from V and 0 bases from J, with 14 bases between. From germline, CDR1 is SGHTA and CDR2 FQGNSA. The CDR3 runs to 14 residues. The CDR3 DNA sequence: TGTGCCTCGGGAGCGGCAAGCTCCTACAATGAGCAGTTCTTC. Encoded protein: CASGAASSYNEQFF.

This clonotype has more than one count but fewer than ten. The gene calls are TRBV11-2 and TRBJ1-2; D gene unclear. Germline V lookup: CDR1 SGHAT, CDR2 FQNNGV. The V and J ends lost 2 bases and 2 bases respectively, with 9 bases between them. The CDR3 has 14 amino acids. The DNA for the CDR3 is TGTGCCAGCAGCTTATTGGGGAAAAACTATGGCTACACCTTC. This translates into CASSLLGKNYGYTF.

The V call is TRBV7-8, the J call TRBJ1-1, with D maybe TRBD1 (5 bases). Trimming removed 5 bases at V and 10 bases at J, with 20 bases between. The germline V gene encodes CDR1 SGHVS and CDR2 FQNEAQ. The CDR3 runs 14 residues. The CDR3: CASSLTTGTLGAFF. In nucleotides, the CDR3 is TGTGCCAGCAGCCTAACTACCGGGACGCTGGGAGCTTTCTTT. Full variable domain (remainder filled in from reference TRBV7-8 and TRBJ1-1): GAGVSQSPRYKVAKRGQDVALRCDPISGHVSLFWYQQALGQGPEFLTYFQNEAQLDKSGLPSDRFFAERPEGSVSTLKIQRTQQEDSAVYLCASSLTTGTLGAFFGQGTRLTVV.

The chain recombines TRBV12-3 or TRBV12-4 with TRBJ2-3; a possible D gene is TRBD2 (5 bases). V was clipped by 6 bases and J by 0 bases, with 16 bases between them. The CDR3 runs to 16 residues. The CDR3 coding sequence is TGTGCCAGCAGCCCCCGGGATCAGCCTAGCACAGATACGCAGTATTTT. Protein sequence: CASSPRDQPSTDTQYF.

J is TRBJ2-3 and V is TRBV7-3; D perhaps matches TRBD1 (6 bases). Trimming stripped 4 bases from V and 3 bases from J, with 8 bases between. The CDR3 has 13 residues. The germline V gene encodes CDR1 SGHTA and CDR2 FQGTGA. CDR3 residues: CASSSTGTDTQYF. For the CDR3, the DNA is TGTGCCAGCAGCTCCACAGGGACAGATACGCAGTATTTT.

The V and J genes are TRBV19 and TRBJ1-4; D is undetermined. Trimming removed 8 bases from V and 3 bases from J, with 13 bases in between. The CDR3 has 14 amino acids. Germline V CDR1 and CDR2: LNHDA, SQIVND (reference sequence). The CDR3 DNA follows: TGTGCCAGTGGAGGGCAGGACGCTAATGAAAAACTGTTTTTT. Amino acids: CASGGQDANEKLFF.

This clonotype was detected a few times. The V call is TRBV10-1, the J call TRBJ1-2; the D gene is possibly TRBD1 (5 bases). Germline-derived CDR1 and CDR2 are WNHNN and SYGVQD (reference sequence). The CDR3 has 13 residues. Between the trimmed V and J ends, which lost 3 bases and 4 bases, there was a span of 9 bases. This chain's CDR3 is CASSESGTYGYTF. In DNA, the CDR3 is TGCGCCAGCAGTGAATCAGGGACCTATGGCTACACCTTC.

The chain links TRBV2 to TRBJ1-2, with 7 bases lining up with TRBD1. The CDR3 runs to 13 residues. The germline V gene has CDR1 SNHLY and CDR2 FYNNEI. J was trimmed by 4 bases and V by 7 bases; bases with no gene match: 6. The CDR3 DNA reads TGTGCCAGCACCGCTGGACAGGTCTATGGCTACACCTTC. Residues: CASTAGQVYGYTF.

This rearrangement joins TRBV6-1 to TRBJ1-1; a possible D gene is TRBD1 (6 bases). Looked up from germline, CDR1 is MNHNS and CDR2 is SASEGT. CDR3 length: 14 amino acids. Deletions cut 7 bases from V and 4 bases from J, with 16 bases between. CDR3 sequence reads: CASTAGAAVTEAFF. The CDR3 DNA follows: TGTGCCAGCACCGCAGGGGCCGCGGTCACTGAAGCTTTCTTT.

The CDR3 DNA sequence: TGTGCCAGCAGCCGGAAGGATGTGATGCAGGGCTACACCTTC. It yields the protein CASSRKDVMQGYTF. The chain couples TRBV3-1 to TRBJ1-2; D is ambiguous. The CDR3 sequence is 14 residues long. V was trimmed by 4 bases and J by 8 bases, leaving 17 bases between them. Germline V lookup: CDR1 LGHDT, CDR2 YNNKEL (reference sequence).

CDR3 sequence reads: CASSSYRLPQNEQFF. The CDR3, as DNA: TGTGCCAGCAGCTCCTATAGACTCCCACAAAATGAGCAGTTCTTC. V and J are TRBV7-8 and TRBJ2-1; D not resolved. The ends were cut back, 4 bases at V and 7 bases at J, with 17 bases in the middle. Germline values: CDR1 SGHVS, CDR2 FQNEAQ. There are 15 residues in the CDR3.